This TCR beta chain was observed in a study of T cell responses to AZD1222 COVID-19 vaccine. Study results and caveats: Clonal diversity may have been underestimated, and the donors were mostly white British, with more females than males. CD4 TCRs covered the whole spike, strongest at regions 160-218 and 743-854.

Assay used: immunoSEQ multiplex PCR; TCRdb lists only in-frame clones, some missing. The data show over 150,000 clones, roughly nine tenths seen once. Germline V gives CDR1 KGHDR, CDR2 SFDVKD. This CDR3 has 18 amino acids. Trimming stripped 4 bases from V and 0 bases from J, with 20 bases between. Remarks on this clone: Its specificity is unknown.

The genes are TRBV24-1 and TRBJ2-5; D is undetermined. The sequencing here drew on peripheral blood, taken on day 0 of MenACWY control vaccination. The origin of this receptor is an adult in good health. Written as DNA, the CDR3 is TGTGCCACCAGTGACCCCCTTTCGGGTCCGCGAAACCAAGAGACCCAGTACTTC. This translates into CATSDPLSGPRNQETQYF.